This TCR beta chain was observed in a study of blood T cell repertoires in COVID-19. On the study more broadly: The origin of the acute and convalescent COVID-19 samples was the United States, Italy and Spain. T cells, B-cell-depleted T cells, or PBMCs supplied cDNA or gDNA.

The germline V and J ends were trimmed by 5 bases and 1 base, with 16 bases remaining between them. CDR3 length: 16 residues. The V gene's germline CDR1 is SGHTA and CDR2 FQGTGA. Profiling relied on immunoSEQ multiplex PCR, and the TCRdb table lists in-frame clones only, not all of them. The sample holds 180,000 or so clones, over 80% seen once. Specimen: PBMCs or T cells enriched from blood (not recorded which). The V call is TRBV7-3, the J call TRBJ2-3, with D perhaps matching TRBD2 (6 bases). This TCR came from a woman aged 55-69 years who had recovered from COVID-19. The CDR3 nucleotides are TGTGCCAGCAGCCAAGTACCGGGACTCGGCACAGATACGCAGTATTTT. Its protein product is CASSQVPGLGTDTQYF.